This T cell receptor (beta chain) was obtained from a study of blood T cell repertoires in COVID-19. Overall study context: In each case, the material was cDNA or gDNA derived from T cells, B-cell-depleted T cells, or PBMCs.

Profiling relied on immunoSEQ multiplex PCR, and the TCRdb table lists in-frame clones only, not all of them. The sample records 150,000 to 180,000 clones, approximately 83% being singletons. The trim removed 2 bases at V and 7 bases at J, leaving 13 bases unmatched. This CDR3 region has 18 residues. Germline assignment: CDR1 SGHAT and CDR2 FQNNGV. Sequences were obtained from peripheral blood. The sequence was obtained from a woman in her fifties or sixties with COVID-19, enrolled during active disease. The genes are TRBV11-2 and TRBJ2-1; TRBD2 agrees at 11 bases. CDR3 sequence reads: CASSLRIDIAGGRNEQFF. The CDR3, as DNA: TGTGCCAGCAGCTTAAGGATCGATATAGCGGGGGGGAGGAATGAGCAGTTCTTC.